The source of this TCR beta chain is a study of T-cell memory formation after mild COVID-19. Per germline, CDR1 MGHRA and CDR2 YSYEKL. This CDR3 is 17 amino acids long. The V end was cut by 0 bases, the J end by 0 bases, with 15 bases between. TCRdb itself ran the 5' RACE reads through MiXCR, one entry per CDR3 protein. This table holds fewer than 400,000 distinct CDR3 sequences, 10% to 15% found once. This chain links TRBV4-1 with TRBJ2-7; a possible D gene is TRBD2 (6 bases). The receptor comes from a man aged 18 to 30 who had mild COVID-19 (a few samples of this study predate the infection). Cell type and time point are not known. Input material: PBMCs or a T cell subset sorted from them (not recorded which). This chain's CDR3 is CASSQEFGSEGSYEQYF. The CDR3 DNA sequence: TGCGCCAGCAGCCAAGAATTCGGGAGCGAAGGCTCCTACGAGCAGTACTTC.